Given below is one T cell receptor (beta chain) in context. The table came from immunoSEQ multiplex PCR; TCRdb's copy has only in-frame clones and leaves some out. Among 150,000 to 200,000 clones listed, more than 80% were seen once. These data are taken from a study of control samples from healthy donors and cancer patients. The germline V and J ends were trimmed by 0 bases and 2 bases, with 15 bases remaining between them. Germline-derived CDR1 and CDR2 are SGHRS and YFSETQ. This CDR3 region has 17 residues. J is TRBJ1-3 and V is TRBV5-1; D gene ambiguous. The source of this sequence is a man younger than 45 in good health. Input material: blood. The CDR3 DNA follows: TGCGCCAGCAGCTTGGAGCGGGGAAGGGCTGCTGGAAACACCATATATTTT. It is translated as CASSLERGRAAGNTIYF.